These 31 T cell receptor beta chains were sequenced from one sample in a study of cytomegalovirus exposure and HLA in healthy donors. Vbeta (60) and Jbeta (13) primers were used in the PCR. TCRdb's table, derived via immunoSEQ multiplex PCR, lists solely in-frame clones and lacks some. The data show fewer than 100,000 clones, approximately 80% seen once. Source material: PBMCs. Receptors were obtained from a woman aged 55-70 years in good health and CMV-seronegative.

The rearrangement joins TRBV5-1 to TRBJ2-7; D is tentatively TRBD1 or TRBD2 (6 bases each). V gave up 4 bases and J gave up 3 bases, with 14 bases separating them. Germline V gene sequence: CDR1 SGHRS, CDR2 YFSETQ. The CDR3 consists of 14 residues. CDR3 amino acids: CASSLGGSDYEQYF. CDR3 nucleotides: TGCGCCAGCAGCCTGGGGGGCTCCGACTACGAGCAGTACTTC.

CDR3 sequence (DNA): TGTGCCAGTAGTCCATCCCCCCGGACTGAAGCTTTCTTT. It translates to CASSPSPRTEAFF. The chain combines TRBV19 with TRBJ1-1; D is undetermined. The germline V gene encodes CDR1 LNHDA and CDR2 SQIVND (reference sequence). V was shortened by 5 bases and J by 5 bases, with 12 bases between the two germline ends. This CDR3 is built from 13 residues.

The chain carries TRBV27 and TRBJ1-5, with a weak D call TRBD1 (5 bases). Germline values: CDR1 MNHEY, CDR2 SMNVEV (reference sequence). V lost 6 bases and J lost 0, with 9 bases in between. CDR3 size: 14 residues. The CDR3 DNA is TGTGCCAGCAGCCGGACATATAGCAATCAGCCCCAGCATTTT. Encoded protein: CASSRTYSNQPQHF.

This chain links TRBV7-9 with TRBJ2-7; 7 nucleotides agree with TRBD1. The CDR3 is made up of 15 amino acids. Germline-derived CDR1 and CDR2 are SEHNR and FQNEAQ (reference sequence). J was trimmed by 4 bases and V by 3 bases; bases with no gene match: 9. The chain's CDR3 is CASSFGQVARYEQYF. The CDR3 coding sequence is TGTGCCAGCAGCTTTGGACAGGTTGCCCGTTACGAGCAGTACTTC.

The CDR3: CASSPIGGEQYF. CDR3 coding DNA: TGTGCCAGCAGCCCCATCGGGGGTGAGCAGTACTTC. The rearrangement joins TRBV6-5 to TRBJ2-7; weak D call: TRBD2 (6 bases). This CDR3 is built from 12 residues. V was trimmed by 6 bases and J by 7 bases, leaving 13 bases between them. Germline CDR1 reads MNHEY; CDR2 reads SVGAGI.

V and J are TRBV18 and TRBJ1-1; the D gene is possibly TRBD1 (5 bases). V was shortened by 3 bases and J by 2 bases, with 16 bases between the two germline ends. CDR1 and CDR2 (germline): KGHSH, LQKENI. The CDR3 has 16 amino acids. The CDR3 protein is CASSPPAWGANTEAFF. Here the CDR3 DNA reads TGTGCCAGCTCACCTCCGGCTTGGGGCGCAAACACTGAAGCTTTCTTT. Combining the CDR3 with reference TRBV18 and TRBJ1-1 gives the whole variable domain NAGVMQNPRHLVRRRGQEARLRCSPMKGHSHVYWYRQLPEEGLKFMVYLQKENIIDESGMPKERFSAEFPKEGPSILRIQQVVRGDSAAYFCASSPPAWGANTEAFFGQGTRLTVV.

The chain carries TRBV7-2 and TRBJ2-7; 8 positions match TRBD1. Germline CDR1 is SGHTA and CDR2 is FQGNSA. V lost 2 bases, J lost 5 bases, and 8 bases stayed unmatched. CDR3 length: 15 amino acids. CDR3 bases: TGTGCCAGCAGCTTAACCGGACAGGGAGATCACGAGCAGTACTTC. This sequence encodes CASSLTGQGDHEQYF.

The rearrangement links TRBV2 to TRBJ1-5, with a tentative D call TRBD1 (5 bases). This CDR3 is built from 14 residues. V was clipped by 2 bases and J by 6 bases, with 11 bases between them. Germline V gives CDR1 SNHLY, CDR2 FYNNEI. The CDR3 nucleotides read TGTGCCAGCAGTGAAAAGTGGGGGGGTCAGCCCCAGCATTTT. It yields the protein CASSEKWGGQPQHF.

This clone was observed a few times. V usage is TRBV2 and J usage is TRBJ1-2; 12 bases are shared with TRBD1. This CDR3 comprises 17 residues. The J segment lost 4 bases and the V segment lost 7 bases, leaving 13 bases of the junction unmatched. Germline assignment: CDR1 SNHLY and CDR2 FYNNEI. CDR3 coding DNA: TGTGCCAGCAACTTTCCGGGACAGGGGGCGGCGGGCTATGGCTACACCTTC. It is translated as CASNFPGQGAAGYGYTF.

The rearrangement links TRBV28 to TRBJ2-7, with a weak D call TRBD1 (7 bases). CDR1 and CDR2 (germline): MDHEN, SYDVKM. Between the trimmed V and J ends, which lost 5 bases and 7 bases, there was a span of 12 bases. CDR3 size: 12 residues. The CDR3 nucleotides read TGTGCCAGCAGTCCAGGGGGGAGGGAGCAGTACTTC. It translates to CASSPGGREQYF.

The chain recombines TRBV7-2 with TRBJ2-7; TRBD1 aligns across 11 bases. This CDR3 is built from 16 residues. The V and J ends lost 3 bases and 4 bases, in that order; junction bases with no gene match: 8. Germline V gene data show CDR1 as SGHTA and CDR2 as FQGNSA. CDR3 amino acids: CASSFGGQGVIYEQYF. The CDR3 nucleotides are TGTGCCAGCAGCTTCGGGGGACAGGGGGTCATATACGAGCAGTACTTC.

The chain links TRBV7-9 to TRBJ1-5; D gene uncertain. The CDR3 contains 15 residues. The ends were cut back, 5 bases at V and 3 bases at J, with 14 bases in the middle. Germline V CDR1 and CDR2: SEHNR, FQNEAQ (reference sequence). CDR3 protein: CASSPLGGPNQPQHF. In nucleotides, the CDR3 is TGTGCCAGCAGCCCCCTAGGCGGCCCCAATCAGCCCCAGCATTTT.

V and J are TRBV9 and TRBJ2-3; 7 positions agree with TRBD1. The length of the CDR3 is 15 residues. Germline assignment: CDR1 SGDLS and CDR2 YYNGEE. The V gene end was trimmed by 3 bases and the J gene end by 2 bases; junction bases not matched to a gene: 6. CDR3 nucleotides: TGTGCCAGCAGCGCCCAGGGACAGATCACAGATACGCAGTATTTT. This gives the protein CASSAQGQITDTQYF.

The chain is built from TRBV10-3 and TRBJ2-3; TRBD2 matches 7 bases. J was trimmed by 0 bases and V by 0 bases; bases with no gene match: 6. The CDR3 runs 17 residues. The germline CDR1 and CDR2 sequences are ENHRY and SYGVKD. DNA of the CDR3: TGTGCCATCAGTGAGTCGTCTAGCGGTATTAGCACAGATACGCAGTATTTT. It translates to CAISESSSGISTDTQYF.

The V call is TRBV15, the J call TRBJ1-3; D gene unclear. Between the trimmed V and J ends, which lost 3 bases and 0 bases, there was a span of 18 bases. Germline V gene data show CDR1 as LNHNV and CDR2 as YYDKDF (reference sequence). This CDR3 spans 18 amino acids. In DNA form, the CDR3 reads TGTGCCACCAGCAGCAGCCCCCGGGAGGTTAGCTCTGGAAACACCATATATTTT. Its translation is CATSSSPREVSSGNTIYF.

This rearrangement joins TRBV5-1 to TRBJ2-1, with D possibly matching TRBD1 (5 bases). The CDR3 length is 15 residues. Germline-derived CDR1 and CDR2 are SGHRS and YFSETQ. The germline V and J ends were trimmed by 3 bases and 0 bases, with 10 bases remaining between them. CDR3 in DNA: TGCGCCAGCAGCTGGACAACGAGCTCCTACAATGAGCAGTTCTTC. This sequence encodes CASSWTTSSYNEQFF.

J is TRBJ1-4 and V is TRBV1. TRBV1 is a pseudogene locus. The CDR3 loop spans 17 amino acids. This CDR3 is CTSSPTPEGATNEKLFF. The CDR3 bases are TGCACCAGCAGCCCAACCCCCGAGGGCGCAACTAATGAAAAACTGTTTTTT.

This clone has just one count. The rearrangement uses TRBV4-3 and TRBJ2-2, with D perhaps matching TRBD1 (6 bases). Trimming left V 0 bases short and J 5 bases short, with 16 bases between. The CDR3 covers 17 residues. Germline V gene data show CDR1 as LGHNA and CDR2 as YSLEER. CDR3 loop: CASSQDTGLFGTGELFF. The CDR3 nucleotides read TGCGCCAGCAGCCAAGATACAGGGCTCTTTGGGACCGGGGAGCTGTTTTTT.

The chain combines TRBV28 with TRBJ1-4; TRBD1 is a possible D gene (5 bases). In germline, CDR1 is MDHEN, CDR2 SYDVKM. CDR3 length: 16 residues. V was clipped by 3 bases and J by 8 bases, with 19 bases between them. The CDR3 region is CASSLSRGRLYEKLFF. For the CDR3, the DNA is TGTGCCAGCAGTTTGTCTAGGGGCCGCTTATACGAAAAACTGTTTTTT.

The rearrangement joins TRBV14 to TRBJ1-1; D unresolved. The V end was cut by 4 bases, the J end by 8 bases, with 8 bases between. The germline gives CDR1 SGHDN, CDR2 FVKESK. The CDR3 runs to 11 residues. CDR3 nucleotides: TGTGCCAGCAGCCGAGCGGGGGAAGCTTTCTTT. Translating it yields CASSRAGEAFF.

J is TRBJ1-1 and V is TRBV28, with 9 bases matching TRBD1. The junction had 6 bases not matched to a gene; V was cut back by 5 bases and J by 11 bases. This CDR3 has 12 residues. CDR1 is MDHEN, CDR2 SYDVKM, per germline. CDR3 residues: CASSLQGAFAFF. As DNA, the CDR3 is TGTGCCAGCAGTCTACAGGGGGCTTTCGCTTTCTTT. Drawing the rest from reference TRBV28 and TRBJ1-1, the complete variable domain is DVKVTQSSRYLVKRTGEKVFLECVQDMDHENMFWYRQDPGLGLRLIYFSYDVKMKEKGDIPEGYSVSREKKERFSLILESASTNQTSMYLCASSLQGAFAFFGQGTRLTVV.

This sequence joins TRBV12-5 and TRBJ2-1, with 8 nucleotides matching TRBD1. With 2 bases clipped from V and 2 bases from J, the junction kept 2 bases outside the gene matches. Looked up from germline, CDR1 is LGHNT and CDR2 is FRNRAP. The CDR3 covers 15 residues. CDR3 residues: CASGLTGGAYNEQFF. CDR3 nucleotide sequence: TGTGCTAGTGGTTTGACAGGGGGAGCCTACAATGAGCAGTTCTTC.

V gene TRBV9 combines with J gene TRBJ2-2; 13 bases are shared with TRBD2. CDR3 length: 17 amino acids. Looked up from germline, CDR1 is SGDLS and CDR2 is YYNGEE. The trim removed 4 bases at V and 3 bases at J, leaving 6 bases unmatched. The chain's CDR3 is CASSTSGGAYDTGELFF. CDR3 sequence (DNA): TGTGCCAGCAGCACTAGCGGGGGGGCCTATGACACCGGGGAGCTGTTTTTT.

Comment on this clone: Germline and junction disagree at one end, which may indicate a read error. The genes are TRBV19 and TRBJ1-5; 9 positions agree with TRBD1. The CDR3 totals 14 residues. Germline CDR1 and CDR2: LNHDA and SQIVND (reference sequence). The CDR3 nucleotides read TGTGCCAGTAGCTTCCCGGGACAGGGCACATTGACGAGTTTT. This gives the protein CASSFPGQGTLTSF.

The chain combines TRBV5-5 with TRBJ2-1; D might be TRBD2 (5 bases). CDR1 and CDR2 (germline): SGHKS, YYEKEE (reference sequence). The germline V and J ends were trimmed by 0 bases and 2 bases, with 12 bases remaining between them. The CDR3 is 16 residues long. The CDR3 DNA reads TGTGCCAGCAGCTTGGCAGGACTCTTAACCTACAATGAGCAGTTCTTC. Translation gives CASSLAGLLTYNEQFF.

Details on this clone: One junction end disagrees with the germline gene, perhaps due to a read error. The chain combines TRBV19 with TRBJ2-1, with D perhaps matching TRBD2 (5 bases). This CDR3 region has 14 residues. Germline CDR1 LNHDA, CDR2 SQIVND (reference sequence). CDR3 protein: CASNIGGRSNEQFF. The CDR3 nucleotides read TGTGCCAGTAATATAGGTGGGAGATCCAATGAGCAGTTCTTC.

This chain joins TRBV2 and TRBJ1-5; 10 nucleotides line up with TRBD1. Trimming took 4 bases from V and 5 from J; bases not matched to a gene: 5. Germline V gives CDR1 SNHLY, CDR2 FYNNEI. The CDR3 has 15 amino acids. CDR3 loop: CASSGQGAIDQPQHF. CDR3 coding DNA: TGTGCCAGCAGTGGACAGGGGGCGATAGATCAGCCCCAGCATTTT.

CDR3 sequence (DNA): TGCGCCAGCAGAGGACAGAGGAACACTGAAGCTTTCTTT. Residues: CASRGQRNTEAFF. This rearrangement joins TRBV10-2 to TRBJ1-1, with D tentatively TRBD1 (6 bases). The V and J ends lost 6 bases and 1 base respectively, with 9 bases between them. Germline-derived CDR1 and CDR2 are WSHSY and SAAADI. This CDR3 comprises 13 residues.

This sequence joins TRBV5-6 and TRBJ2-7, with 7 positions matching TRBD1. The V and J ends lost 5 bases and 2 bases, in that order; junction bases with no gene match: 7. CDR3 size: 14 residues. The germline V gene has CDR1 SGHDT and CDR2 YYEEEE. The CDR3, as DNA: TGTGCCAGCAGTACGACTGACAGGGCCTACGAGCAGTACTTC. It encodes CASSTTDRAYEQYF.

CDR3 bases: TGTGCCAGCAGCCACGGAGGGGGCTACACCTTC. This encodes CASSHGGGYTF. The chain links TRBV19 to TRBJ1-2; D uncertain. Trimming stripped 9 bases from V and 8 bases from J, with 13 bases between. The CDR3 totals 11 residues. Germline lookup yields CDR1 LNHDA and CDR2 SQIVND (reference sequence).

CDR3 bases: TGTGCCAGCAGCTTAGACGGTTGGGCTAATGAGCAGTTCTTC. As protein: CASSLDGWANEQFF. The rearrangement joins TRBV7-9 to TRBJ2-1; no firm D call. V dropped 1 base and J dropped 7 bases, with 11 bases sitting between them. Germline values: CDR1 SEHNR, CDR2 FQNEAQ (reference sequence). This CDR3 region has 14 residues.